The 25 T cell receptor beta chains given below trace back to one sample, sequenced in a study of T-cell memory formation after mild COVID-19 (dated by TCRdb to about 2021). Library prep was done by 5' RACE. Sequencing used an Illumina NovaSeq 6000. The public reads were reanalyzed by TCRdb: fastp trimming at Q25, MiXCR alignment, in-frame beta chains only. A single entry per CDR3 protein holds the most common genes and DNA from its merged rows. The sample table shows around 62,000 distinct CDR3 sequences, and about a quarter are seen once. The top ten constitute around 40% of the sample. Material for sequencing was PBMCs or a T cell subset sorted from them (not recorded which). Receptors were obtained from a man in his late teens or twenties who had mild COVID-19 (a few samples of this study predate the infection). The sample titles of this study are shuffled in the database, so cell type and time point are left out; the donor was told from shared clones.

In its sample, this clonotype was seen a few times. The V call is TRBV4-1, the J call TRBJ2-7; D possibly corresponds to TRBD1 (5 bases). Trimming took 2 bases from V and 0 from J, leaving 17 bases between them. Per germline, CDR1 MGHRA and CDR2 YSYEKL. There are 17 residues in the CDR3. The CDR3 loop reads CASSQLPSSDNSYEQYF. Here the CDR3 DNA reads TGCGCCAGCAGCCAACTGCCGTCCTCGGACAACTCCTACGAGCAGTACTTC.

This clonotype was seen only a few times. This chain joins TRBV7-2 and TRBJ2-4; D might be TRBD1 or TRBD2, each matching 5 bases. Germline V lookup: CDR1 SGHTA, CDR2 FQGNSA. CDR3 length equals 17 residues. Trimming took off 1 base at V and 2 bases at J, with 15 bases between the two ends. In nucleotides, the CDR3 is TGTGCCAGCAGCTTAGAATTTCCAGGGAGTACCAAAAACATTCAGTACTTC. Translation gives CASSLEFPGSTKNIQYF.

The chain links TRBV5-6 to TRBJ2-7, with 11 positions matching TRBD1. The junction had 11 bases not matched to a gene; V was cut back by 5 bases and J by 7 bases. Germline CDR1 SGHDT, CDR2 YYEEEE. The CDR3 sequence is 15 residues long. Written as DNA, the CDR3 is TGTGCCAGCAGGATTGCCGGACAGGGGGCGGAGGAGCAGTACGTC. Amino acid sequence: CASRIAGQGAEEQYV.

The CDR3 bases are TGTGCCAGCAGCTTAAGTCAGGACTTAGGCCACGAGCAGTACTTC. Translation gives CASSLSQDLGHEQYF. V is TRBV7-9 and J is TRBJ2-7; the D gene is possibly TRBD2 (5 bases). The CDR3 length is 15 residues. The germline CDR1 and CDR2 sequences are SEHNR and FQNEAQ (reference sequence). The V gene lost 2 bases and the J gene lost 5 bases, with 16 bases spanning the gap. The entire variable domain, with the rest obtained from reference TRBV7-9 and TRBJ2-7, is as follows: DTGVSQNPRHKITKRGQNVTFRCDPISEHNRLYWYRQTLGQGPEFLTYFQNEAQLEKSRLLSDRFSAERPKGSFSTLEIQRTEQGDSAMYLCASSLSQDLGHEQYFGPGTRLTVT.

This clonotype was seen a few times. The chain recombines TRBV4-3 with TRBJ1-2; D uncertain. Germline lookup yields CDR1 LGHNA and CDR2 YSLEER. CDR3 size: 16 residues. V lost 4 bases and J lost 2, with 17 bases in between. For the CDR3, the DNA is TGCGCCAGCAGCCGCGTCTCGAGCCGGGCCAACTATGGCTACACCTTC. Amino acids: CASSRVSSRANYGYTF.

The chain has TRBV7-8 and TRBJ2-2, with D possibly TRBD2 on 6 matching bases. V shed 2 bases and J shed 6 bases, with 25 bases lying between them. Looked up from germline, CDR1 is SGHVS and CDR2 is FQNEAQ. There are 19 residues in the CDR3. The CDR3 region has the DNA TGTGCCAGCAGCTTATGGGCAGGAATTCCCCAAGGAGGGGCCGGGGAGCTGTTTTTT. Its translation: CASSLWAGIPQGGAGELFF.

This clonotype has a count of ten or more. The chain links TRBV5-5 to TRBJ2-3, with D maybe TRBD2 (7 bases). Trimming cost V 3 bases and J 2 bases, with 22 bases left between them. This CDR3 region has 18 residues. Germline V lookup: CDR1 SGHKS, CDR2 YYEKEE (reference sequence). CDR3 region: CASSSTRWGGLFTDTQYF. The DNA of the CDR3 is TGTGCCAGCAGCTCCACCCGGTGGGGGGGGCTCTTCACAGATACGCAGTATTTT.

This clonotype was seen a handful of times. This chain connects TRBV27 to TRBJ2-7, with a weak D call TRBD2 (5 bases). CDR1 is MNHEY, CDR2 SMNVEV, per germline (reference sequence). The V gene lost 5 bases and the J gene lost 7 bases, with 18 bases spanning the gap. CDR3 size: 14 residues. The CDR3 is CASSHGLYSGEQYV. CDR3 nucleotides: TGTGCCAGCAGTCACGGACTTTACTCGGGGGAGCAGTACGTC.

This rearrangement joins TRBV4-3 to TRBJ2-7; D possibly uses TRBD1 or TRBD2 (5 bases each). The CDR3 is made up of 13 amino acids. Trimming removed 3 bases at V and 3 bases at J, with 9 bases between. Germline V gene data show CDR1 as LGHNA and CDR2 as YSLEER. CDR3 in DNA: TGCGCCAGCAGCCATTCGAGGGGCTACGAGCAGTACTTC. Amino acid sequence: CASSHSRGYEQYF.

This clonotype was picked up a small number of times. The chain couples TRBV12-3 or TRBV12-4 to TRBJ1-5, with a weak D call TRBD1 (6 bases). This CDR3 has 14 residues. The ends were cut back, 6 bases at V and 7 bases at J, with 16 bases in the middle. The CDR3 loop is CASSSTGGGQPQHF. The CDR3, as DNA: TGTGCCAGCAGCTCAACCGGGGGCGGACAGCCCCAGCATTTT.

This clonotype was observed a handful of times. An end of the junction differs from the germline gene, which may be a read error. The chain recombines TRBV20-1 with TRBJ1-2; D might be TRBD1 (5 bases). Looked up from germline, CDR1 is DFQATT and CDR2 is SNEGSKA (reference sequence). The CDR3 has 15 amino acids. Here the CDR3 reads CSARDRDGANYGYTF. The DNA of the CDR3 is TGCAGTGCCAGAGACCGGGACGGCGCTAACTATGGCTACACCTTC.

This clonotype was counted a few times. This rearrangement joins TRBV29-1 to TRBJ2-7; D might be TRBD1 or TRBD2, each matching 5 bases. This CDR3 is 11 amino acids long. Germline-derived CDR1 and CDR2 are SQVTM and ANQGSEA. Trimming removed 7 bases at V and 6 bases at J, with 13 bases between. The CDR3 sequence: CSAREGSEQYV. The CDR3 DNA reads TGCAGCGCCAGGGAAGGGAGCGAGCAGTACGTC.

This chain joins TRBV12-3 or TRBV12-4 and TRBJ1-1, with TRBD1 matching over 7 bases. Trimming removed 3 bases from V and 8 bases from J; junction bases left unmatched: 15. CDR3 length: 16 residues. CDR3: CASSLARLQGSTEAFF. CDR3 nucleotide sequence: TGTGCCAGCAGTTTGGCCCGATTACAGGGGTCCACGGAAGCTTTCTTT.

This clonotype was detected ten times or more. V is TRBV15 and J is TRBJ2-3; D is possibly TRBD1 (6 bases). Germline assignment: CDR1 LNHNV and CDR2 YYDKDF (reference sequence). Trimming stripped 0 bases from V and 2 bases from J, with 9 bases between. This CDR3 is built from 15 residues. In DNA form, the CDR3 reads TGTGCCACCAGCAGAGATAGGGGGACCACAGATACGCAGTATTTT. This codes for CATSRDRGTTDTQYF.

The chain joins TRBV6-5 to TRBJ2-5; 8 bases line up with TRBD2. With V trimmed by 0 bases and J by 3 bases, 18 bases remained unmatched. The CDR3 runs 20 residues. Germline loops: CDR1 MNHEY, CDR2 SVGAGI. The CDR3 nucleotides read TGTGCCAGCAGTTACTCGAGAGGCTTTATAAGCGGGGGCCTTGAAGAGACCCAGTACTTC. Amino acid sequence: CASSYSRGFISGGLEETQYF.

The rearrangement links TRBV12-3 or TRBV12-4 to TRBJ1-1; tentative D call: TRBD1 (6 bases). The CDR3 totals 17 residues. V was pared by 3 bases and J by 1 base, with 18 bases between. This CDR3 is CASSFGGLAAGNTEAFF. The CDR3 DNA follows: TGTGCCAGCAGTTTCGGGGGCCTGGCGGCGGGGAACACTGAAGCTTTCTTT.

In its sample, this clonotype was seen a few times. This chain connects TRBV4-2 to TRBJ2-5, with 9 bases aligning to TRBD1. The junction had 11 bases not matched to a gene; V was cut back by 4 bases and J by 5 bases. The CDR3 runs 16 residues. Germline V gene data show CDR1 as LGHNA and CDR2 as YNFKEQ. For the CDR3, the DNA is TGTGCCAGCAGCCCGCTTCCCGGGACAGGGTGGGAGACCCAGTACTTC. It yields the protein CASSPLPGTGWETQYF.

This chain joins TRBV19 and TRBJ2-1, with 7 bases identical to TRBD1. V trimming: 9 bases; J trimming: 7 bases; junction bases outside the gene matches: 6. CDR1 and CDR2 from the germline V gene are LNHDA and SQIVND (reference sequence). This CDR3 region has 12 residues. This CDR3 reads CASQKGANEQFF. Here the CDR3 DNA reads TGTGCCAGCCAAAAGGGGGCTAATGAGCAGTTCTTC.

The V and J genes are TRBV7-9 and TRBJ1-1; D is possibly TRBD1 (5 bases). The V and J ends lost 1 base and 6 bases respectively, with 12 bases between them. The CDR3 runs to 14 residues. Germline V gene sequence: CDR1 SEHNR, CDR2 FQNEAQ (reference sequence). CDR3 protein: CASSLVGAGAEAFF. The DNA for the CDR3 is TGTGCCAGCAGCTTAGTTGGGGCTGGGGCTGAAGCTTTCTTT.

The sample holds a few counts of this clonotype. The V call is TRBV9, the J call TRBJ2-2, with 8 bases fitting TRBD2. V lost 3 bases and J lost 5; bases outside the gene matches: 15. The CDR3 is made up of 18 amino acids. CDR1 SGDLS and CDR2 YYNGEE come from the germline V gene. The CDR3 sequence is CASSASHTGGPRTGELFF. CDR3 DNA: TGTGCCAGCAGCGCCAGCCACACGGGGGGGCCAAGAACCGGGGAGCTGTTTTTT.

This clonotype was observed a few times. The chain is built from TRBV4-1 and TRBJ2-1; a weak D match, TRBD2 (6 bases). The CDR3 extends over 15 amino acids. Looked up from germline, CDR1 is MGHRA and CDR2 is YSYEKL. V was clipped by 0 bases and J by 4 bases, with 10 bases between them. Written as DNA, the CDR3 is TGCGCCAGCAGCCAAGATCTGGGGACTTACAATGAGCAGTTCTTC. Amino acid sequence: CASSQDLGTYNEQFF.

The V call is TRBV3-1, the J call TRBJ2-3; perhaps TRBD2 as D (5 bases). Deletions cut 0 bases from V and 2 bases from J, with 15 bases between. Germline V lookup: CDR1 LGHDT, CDR2 YNNKEL (reference sequence). The CDR3 is made up of 17 amino acids. The CDR3 DNA reads as TGTGCCAGCAGCCAAGATCCGGGATTTGAGTACACAGATACGCAGTATTTT. The encoded protein is CASSQDPGFEYTDTQYF.

This clonotype has more than one count but fewer than ten. The chain carries TRBV9 and TRBJ1-5; D unclear. Trimming took 4 bases from V and 7 from J, leaving 18 bases between them. There are 15 residues in the CDR3. Germline V gives CDR1 SGDLS, CDR2 YYNGEE. The CDR3 DNA reads as TGTGCCAGCAGCTCCGGGGAGGGTATGACACAGCCCCAGCATTTT. Encoded protein: CASSSGEGMTQPQHF.

V gene TRBV7-3 combines with J gene TRBJ2-1; 8 positions match TRBD2. CDR1 and CDR2 (germline): SGHTA, FQGTGA. CDR3 size: 13 residues. The trim removed 7 bases at V and 6 bases at J, leaving 5 bases unmatched. The CDR3 nucleotides are TGTGCCAGCACCCAGGCGGGGGGCAATGAGCAGTTCTTC. Translating gives CASTQAGGNEQFF.

This clonotype has more than one count but fewer than ten. The chain recombines TRBV24-1 with TRBJ2-5, with D uncertain. Germline-derived CDR1 and CDR2 are KGHDR and SFDVKD. The V gene lost 3 bases and the J gene lost 0 bases, with 13 bases spanning the gap. The CDR3 spans 16 residues. CDR3: CATSDRKGSDQETQYF. The CDR3 region has the DNA TGTGCCACCAGTGATCGGAAAGGGTCAGACCAAGAGACCCAGTACTTC.